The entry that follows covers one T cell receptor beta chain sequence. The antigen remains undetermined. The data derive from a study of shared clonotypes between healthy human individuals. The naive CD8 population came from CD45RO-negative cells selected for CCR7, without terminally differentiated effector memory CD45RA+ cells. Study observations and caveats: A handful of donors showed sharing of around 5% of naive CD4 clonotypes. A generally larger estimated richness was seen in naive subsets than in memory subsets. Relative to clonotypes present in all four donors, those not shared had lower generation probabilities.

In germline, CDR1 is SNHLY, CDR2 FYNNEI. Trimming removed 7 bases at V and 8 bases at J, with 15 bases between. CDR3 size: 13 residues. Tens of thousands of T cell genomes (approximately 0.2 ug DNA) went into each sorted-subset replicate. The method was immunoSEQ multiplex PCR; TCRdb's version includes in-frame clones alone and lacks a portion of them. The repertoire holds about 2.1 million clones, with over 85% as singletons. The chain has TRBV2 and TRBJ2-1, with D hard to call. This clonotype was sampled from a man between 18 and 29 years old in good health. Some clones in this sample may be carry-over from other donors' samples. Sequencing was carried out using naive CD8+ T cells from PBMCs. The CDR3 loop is CASKGPIRDEQFF. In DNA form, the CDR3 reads TGTGCCAGCAAAGGGCCCATTCGCGATGAGCAGTTCTTC. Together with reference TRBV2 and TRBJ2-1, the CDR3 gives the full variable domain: EPEVTQTPSHQVTQMGQEVILRCVPISNHLYFYWYRQILGQKVEFLVSFYNNEISEKSEIFDDQFSVERPDGSNFTLKIRSTKLEDSAMYFCASKGPIRDEQFFGPGTRLTVL.